This TCR beta chain was identified during a study of Ad26.COV2.S vaccination and SARS-CoV-2 variants. Study-wide results and caveats: Vaccinated and placebo-treated recipients had similar non-spike TCR breadth. Substantial response breadth was reportedly seen for spike-specific CD8+ and CD4+ T cells after vaccination.

CDR1 is SGHTA, CDR2 FQGNSA, per germline. The CDR3 spans 14 residues. V shed 6 bases, J shed 4 bases, and the junction held 7 bases outside the gene matches. As to this clone: Its antigen remains unidentified.

Measured with immunoSEQ multiplex PCR; TCRdb has only the in-frame clones, and not every one. The sample holds approximately 150,000 clones; roughly 88% are singletons and the top ten take less than 6%. The chain recombines TRBV7-2 with TRBJ1-2; 8 bases agree with TRBD1. The starting material was peripheral blood, obtained after recovery from COVID-19. The sequence was obtained from a human donor who had recovered from COVID-19. CDR3 protein: CASSRGQGGYGYTF. The CDR3 DNA sequence: TGTGCCAGCAGTCGTGGACAGGGTGGCTATGGCTACACCTTC.